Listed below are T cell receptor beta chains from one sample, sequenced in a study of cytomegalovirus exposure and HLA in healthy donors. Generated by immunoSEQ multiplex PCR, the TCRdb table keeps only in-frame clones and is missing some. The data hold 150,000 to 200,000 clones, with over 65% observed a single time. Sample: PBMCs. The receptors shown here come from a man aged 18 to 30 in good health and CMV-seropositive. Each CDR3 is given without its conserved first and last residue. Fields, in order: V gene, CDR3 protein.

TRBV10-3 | AISMTGGVLEQY
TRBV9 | ASSVEGDSYNEQF
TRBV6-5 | ASGSDTQY
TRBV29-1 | SVIRGGYEQY
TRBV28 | ASSPRVTGELF
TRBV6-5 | ASSWGGTDTQY
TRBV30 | ALGQEGNTIY
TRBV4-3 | ASSQEGRVYNEKLF
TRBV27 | ATASQQGEYGYT
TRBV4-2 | ASSQDGSGYTEAF
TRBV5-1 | ASSLDRVGTGELF
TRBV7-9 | ASRWSGTDTQY
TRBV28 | ASRTTFGVGGYT
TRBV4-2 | ASSQGPGTTDTQY
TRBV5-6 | ASSLVGDWREQY
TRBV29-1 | SAGGGADTEAF
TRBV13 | ASSWRLGLIEKLF
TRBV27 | ASSPAATGASYGYT
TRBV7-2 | ASSLLAGDLETQY
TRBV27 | ASSLAGTGSGYT
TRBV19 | ASSISRGPNQPQH
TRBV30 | AWQETLGAQY
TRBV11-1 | ASSLALAGVYEQY
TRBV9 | ASSVEAGSKYEQY
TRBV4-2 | ASSQVGVTESYEQY
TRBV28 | ASSLTGYGYT
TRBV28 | ASSFYPGDGQPQH
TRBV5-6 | ASISGAAAYNEQF
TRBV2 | ASRKEMNTEAF
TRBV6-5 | ASRGSTNYGYT
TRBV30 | AWSGRAGQY
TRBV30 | AWGGMAANYGYT
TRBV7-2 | ASSFRGSTEAF
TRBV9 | ASTNGRLAGTTDTQY
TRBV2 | ASKVGLPNTGELF
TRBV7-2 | ASSGTATGELF
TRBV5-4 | ASSLPPSTDTQY
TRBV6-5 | ASSSGAPTEQY
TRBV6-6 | ASSGGGQSLLDEQY
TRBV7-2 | ASSYQGGYEQY
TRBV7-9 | ASRSGIGETQY
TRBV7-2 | ASSPTGAEAF